This T cell receptor beta chain was found in a study of T-cell reconstitution after alpha-beta-depleted transplantation in children. Unique molecular identifiers were incorporated during preparation of the TCRbeta library. TCRdb analysed the PCR reads with MiXCR anew, one entry per CDR3 protein. The table lists a few hundred thousand distinct CDR3 sequences, around 27% of them singletons, with about a third in the top ten. General study results and limits: Among T cells one year after transplant, newly produced cells accounted for most counts and diversity. After transplant, high TCRbeta diversity at day 60 in some patients arose from surviving recipient T cells and thymic progenitors. Expanded graft clones numbering several hundred reportedly gave rise to alpha-beta T cells about two months after transplant.

With regard to this clonotype: Its antigen is currently unknown.

The receptor was derived from a boy in the first two years of life with Wiskott-Aldrich syndrome, due to receive a stem cell transplant. This material consisted of PBMCs, taken before TCRalphabeta/CD19-depleted stem cell transplant.

CDR3 protein: CASSVGAGSYEQYF. The CDR3 DNA sequence: TGTGCCAGCAGCGTAGGGGCCGGGAGCTACGAGCAGTACTTC. The chain links TRBV9 to TRBJ2-7, with a weak D call TRBD2 (6 bases). Trimming pared 0 bases from V and 3 bases from J, leaving 10 bases between. The CDR3 runs 14 residues. Germline V CDR1 and CDR2: SGDLS, YYNGEE.